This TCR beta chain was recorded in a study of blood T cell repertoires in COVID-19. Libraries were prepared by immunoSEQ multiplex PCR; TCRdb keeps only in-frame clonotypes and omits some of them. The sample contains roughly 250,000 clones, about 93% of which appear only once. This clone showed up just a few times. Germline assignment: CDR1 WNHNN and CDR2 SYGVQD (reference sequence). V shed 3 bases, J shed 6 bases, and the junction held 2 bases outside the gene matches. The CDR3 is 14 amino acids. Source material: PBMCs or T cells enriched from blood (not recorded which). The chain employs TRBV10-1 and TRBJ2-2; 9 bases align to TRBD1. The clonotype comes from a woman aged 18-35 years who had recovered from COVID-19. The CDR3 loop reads CASSEQGAAGELFF. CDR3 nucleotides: TGCGCCAGCAGTGAACAGGGGGCAGCCGGGGAGCTGTTTTTT.